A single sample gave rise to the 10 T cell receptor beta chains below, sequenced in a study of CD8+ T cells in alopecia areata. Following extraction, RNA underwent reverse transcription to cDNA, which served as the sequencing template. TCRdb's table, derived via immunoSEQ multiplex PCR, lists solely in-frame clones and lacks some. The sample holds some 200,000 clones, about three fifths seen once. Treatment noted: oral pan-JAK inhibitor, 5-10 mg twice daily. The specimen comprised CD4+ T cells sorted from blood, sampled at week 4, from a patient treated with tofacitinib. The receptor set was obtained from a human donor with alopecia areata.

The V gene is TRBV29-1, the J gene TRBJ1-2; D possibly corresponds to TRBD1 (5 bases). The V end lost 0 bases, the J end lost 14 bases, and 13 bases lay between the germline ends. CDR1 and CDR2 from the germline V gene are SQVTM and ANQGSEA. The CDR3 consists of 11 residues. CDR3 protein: CSVEEGAGGTF. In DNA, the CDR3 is TGCAGCGTTGAAGAAGGGGCAGGCGGGACCTTC.

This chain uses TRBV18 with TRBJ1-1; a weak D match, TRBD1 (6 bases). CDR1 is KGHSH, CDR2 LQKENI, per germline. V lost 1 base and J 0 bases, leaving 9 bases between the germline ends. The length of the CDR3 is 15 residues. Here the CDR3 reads CASSPREGVNTEAFF. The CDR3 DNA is TGTGCCAGCTCACCACGGGAGGGGGTGAACACTGAAGCTTTCTTT.

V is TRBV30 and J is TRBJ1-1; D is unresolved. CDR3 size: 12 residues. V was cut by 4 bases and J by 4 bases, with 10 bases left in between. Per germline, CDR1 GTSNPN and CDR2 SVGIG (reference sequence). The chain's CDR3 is CAWTRVSTEAFF. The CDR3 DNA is TGTGCCTGGACTAGGGTGAGCACTGAAGCTTTCTTT. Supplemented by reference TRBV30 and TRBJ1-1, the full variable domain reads SQTIHQWPATLVQPVGSPLSLECTVEGTSNPNLYWYRQAAGRGLQLLFYSVGIGQISSEVPQNLSASRPQDRQFILSSKKLLLSDSGFYLCAWTRVSTEAFFGQGTRLTVV.

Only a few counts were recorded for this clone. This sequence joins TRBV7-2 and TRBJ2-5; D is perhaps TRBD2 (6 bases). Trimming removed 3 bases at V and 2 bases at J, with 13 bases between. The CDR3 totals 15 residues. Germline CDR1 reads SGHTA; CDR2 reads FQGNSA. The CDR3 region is CASSFFPGGQETQYF. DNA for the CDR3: TGTGCCAGCAGCTTCTTTCCCGGGGGACAAGAGACCCAGTACTTC.

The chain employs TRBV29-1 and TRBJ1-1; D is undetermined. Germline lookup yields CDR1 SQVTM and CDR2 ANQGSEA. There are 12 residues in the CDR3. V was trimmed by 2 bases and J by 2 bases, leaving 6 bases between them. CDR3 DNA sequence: TGCAGCGTTGAACTCCTAAACACTGAAGCTTTCTTT. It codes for CSVELLNTEAFF.

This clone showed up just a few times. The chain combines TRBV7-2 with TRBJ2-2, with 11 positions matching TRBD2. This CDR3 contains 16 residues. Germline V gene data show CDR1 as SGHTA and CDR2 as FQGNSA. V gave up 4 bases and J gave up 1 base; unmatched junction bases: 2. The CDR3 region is CASSSLAGGNTGELFF. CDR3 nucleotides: TGTGCCAGCAGCTCCCTAGCGGGGGGGAACACCGGGGAGCTGTTTTTT.

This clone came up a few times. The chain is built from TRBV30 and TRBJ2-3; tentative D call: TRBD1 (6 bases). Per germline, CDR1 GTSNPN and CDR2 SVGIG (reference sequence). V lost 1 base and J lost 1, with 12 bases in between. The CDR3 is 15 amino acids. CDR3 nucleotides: TGTGCCTGGAGTGGTGGACAGTTCGGCACAGATACGCAGTATTTT. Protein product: CAWSGGQFGTDTQYF.

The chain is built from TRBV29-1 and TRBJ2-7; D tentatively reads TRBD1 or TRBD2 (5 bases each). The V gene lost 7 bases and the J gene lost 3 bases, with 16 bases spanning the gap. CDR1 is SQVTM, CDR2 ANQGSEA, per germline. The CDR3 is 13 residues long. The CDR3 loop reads CSAEGRDRYEQYF. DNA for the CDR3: TGCAGCGCAGAGGGCAGGGACCGCTACGAGCAGTACTTC.

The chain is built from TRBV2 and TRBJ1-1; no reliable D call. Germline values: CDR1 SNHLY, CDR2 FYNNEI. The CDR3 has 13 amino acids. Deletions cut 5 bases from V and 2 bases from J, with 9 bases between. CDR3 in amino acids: CASSPQDNTEAFF. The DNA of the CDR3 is TGTGCCAGCAGTCCCCAGGATAACACTGAAGCTTTCTTT. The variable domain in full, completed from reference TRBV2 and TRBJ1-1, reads EPEVTQTPSHQVTQMGQEVILRCVPISNHLYFYWYRQILGQKVEFLVSFYNNEISEKSEIFDDQFSVERPDGSNFTLKIRSTKLEDSAMYFCASSPQDNTEAFFGQGTRLTVV.

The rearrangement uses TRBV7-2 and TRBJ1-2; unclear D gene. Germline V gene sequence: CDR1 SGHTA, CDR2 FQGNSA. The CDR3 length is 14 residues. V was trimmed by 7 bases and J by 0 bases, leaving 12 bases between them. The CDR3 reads CASTAGGPNYGYTF. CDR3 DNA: TGTGCCAGCACCGCCGGCGGTCCTAACTATGGCTACACCTTC.